These T cell receptor beta chains were read from a single sample in a study of beta chain features in type 1 diabetes. Here immunoSEQ multiplex PCR was the method, and the copy in TCRdb shows in-frame clones only, minus some. The data show a few hundred thousand clones, with 9.5% to 10% seen just once and 0.45% to 0.65% held by the top ten. The specimen sequenced was central memory CD4+ T cells from blood. These receptors all stem from a man aged 25 to 40 with type 1 diabetes. Both conserved end residues are part of each CDR3. D genes are given only for firm matches. Part of the rows lack a size; the others show once, few, many or a class for expanded clones.

clone size,V gene,J gene,D gene,CDR3 protein,CDR3 DNA
-,TRBV27,TRBJ2-3,-,CASSLEGIADTQYF,TGTGCCAGCAGTTTGGAGGGTATAGCAGATACGCAGTATTTT
-,TRBV28,TRBJ2-5,-,CASSLSGAKETQYF,TGTGCCAGCAGTTTGTCGGGGGCGAAGGAGACCCAGTACTTC
-,TRBV7-2,TRBJ1-5,-,CASSNPDQPQHF,TGTGCCAGCAGCAATCCCGATCAGCCCCAGCATTTT
few,TRBV5-1,TRBJ2-5,-,CASSYQGNQETQYF,TGCGCCAGCAGCTACCAGGGGAATCAAGAGACCCAGTACTTC
-,TRBV19,TRBJ2-1,-,CASTRGGEQFF,TGTGCCAGTACTAGGGGCGGTGAGCAGTTCTTC
few,TRBV5-5,TRBJ1-5,TRBD1,CASRSGQGFHQPQHF,TGTGCCAGCAGGTCCGGACAGGGTTTCCATCAGCCCCAGCATTTT
few,TRBV10-3,TRBJ1-5,-,CAIRPGVNQPQHF,TGTGCCATCAGACCCGGGGTCAATCAGCCCCAGCATTTT
-,TRBV6-5,TRBJ1-2,-,CASSLTSQEILYGYTF,TGTGCCAGCAGTTTGACCTCACAGGAGATTCTCTATGGCTACACCTTC
-,TRBV29-1,TRBJ2-4,-,CSVVRGGGDKNIQYF,TGCAGCGTTGTGCGGGGAGGGGGAGACAAAAACATTCAGTACTTC
-,TRBV19,TRBJ2-1,TRBD1,CASSIRGTGGRDEQFF,TGTGCCAGTAGTATCCGAGGGACAGGGGGCAGGGATGAGCAGTTCTTC
few,TRBV28,TRBJ2-7,-,CASTAELYEQYF,TGTGCCAGCACGGCGGAACTCTACGAGCAGTACTTC
-,TRBV6-1,TRBJ1-1,TRBD1,CASSIQGATEAFF,TGTGCCAGCAGCATACAGGGGGCGACTGAAGCTTTCTTT
-,TRBV10-3,TRBJ2-3,-,CAISESPSVATDTQYF,TGTGCCATCAGTGAGTCCCCTAGCGTAGCCACAGATACGCAGTATTTT
few,TRBV30,TRBJ1-1,-,CAWSVQENTEAFF,TGTGCCTGGAGTGTACAAGAGAACACTGAAGCTTTCTTT
many,TRBV28,TRBJ1-4,TRBD1,CASHTGQGNEKLFF,TGTGCCAGCCACACAGGACAGGGGAATGAAAAACTGTTTTTT
-,TRBV5-1,TRBJ2-2,-,CASSAGGRVSSGTGELFF,TGCGCCAGCAGCGCCGGAGGACGGGTCTCCTCGGGCACCGGGGAGCTGTTTTTT
-,TRBV11-2,TRBJ1-1,-,CASSLEEWGTEAFF,TGTGCCAGCAGCTTAGAGGAATGGGGCACTGAAGCTTTCTTT
-,TRBV18,TRBJ1-5,-,CASSPGPLGNQPQHF,TGTGCCAGCTCACCAGGACCCTTGGGGAATCAGCCCCAGCATTTT
many,TRBV5-6,TRBJ2-1,-,CASSLVDNEQFF,TGTGCCAGCAGCTTGGTCGACAATGAGCAGTTCTTC
-,TRBV13,TRBJ2-3,TRBD2,CASSLGGGASGTDTQYF,TGTGCCAGCAGCTTAGGAGGTGGTGCTAGCGGGACAGATACGCAGTATTTT
-,TRBV14,TRBJ2-7,TRBD2,CASRKTSGTYEQYF,TGTGCCAGCAGGAAGACTAGCGGGACCTACGAGCAGTACTTC
-,TRBV5-1,TRBJ2-2,TRBD1,CASSIIRQGNTGELFF,TGCGCCAGCAGCATTATAAGACAGGGGAACACCGGGGAGCTGTTTTTT